This TCR beta chain comes out of a study of spatial heterogeneity in lung cancer. Study observations and caveats: Mutation tallies in tumors tracked expanded intratumoral alpha and beta TCR counts. Coverage was estimated at about 7.2% of tumor T cells for alpha chains and 13% for beta chains.

The time point denotes: sample taken at primary tumor resection. TCRdb re-analysed the 5' RACE reads in MiXCR, keeping a single row per CDR3 protein. The sample consists of about 3,100 distinct CDR3 sequences, roughly 13% of them appearing once. By share of the sample, this clonotype is medium-sized. Its specificity is unknown. Material: lung tumor tissue, obtained at surgery. This clonotype originated in a male donor with early-stage non-small cell lung cancer.

CDR3 region: CASSLSRRERETQYF. The CDR3 nucleotides are TGTGCCAGCAGTTTATCCCGCAGGGAACGGGAGACCCAGTACTTC. This chain joins TRBV28 and TRBJ2-5; a possible D gene is TRBD1 (5 bases). Germline loops: CDR1 MDHEN, CDR2 SYDVKM. The CDR3 runs to 15 residues. V lost 1 base, J lost 5 bases, and 14 bases lay in between.